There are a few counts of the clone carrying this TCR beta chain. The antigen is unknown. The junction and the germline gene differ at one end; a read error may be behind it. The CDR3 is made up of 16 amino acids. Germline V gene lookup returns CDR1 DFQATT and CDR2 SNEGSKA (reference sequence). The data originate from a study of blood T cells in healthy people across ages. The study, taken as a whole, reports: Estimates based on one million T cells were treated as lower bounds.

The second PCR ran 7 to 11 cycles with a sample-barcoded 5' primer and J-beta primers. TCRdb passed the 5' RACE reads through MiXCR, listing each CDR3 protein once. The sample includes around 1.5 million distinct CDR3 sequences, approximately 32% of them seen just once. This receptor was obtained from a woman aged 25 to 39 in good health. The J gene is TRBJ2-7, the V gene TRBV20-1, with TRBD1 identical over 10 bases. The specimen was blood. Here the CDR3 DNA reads TGCAGTGCTAAGACGGAGGGACAGGGGAATTGGTACGGGCAGTACTTC. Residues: CSAKTEGQGNWYGQYF.